The rows below give T cell receptor beta chains drawn from one sample of a study of T-cell reconstitution after alpha-beta-depleted transplantation in children. TCRdb fed the PCR reads into MiXCR, producing one record per CDR3 protein. Here the sample spans approximately 980,000 distinct CDR3 sequences, 25% to 30% being singletons. Sequences were derived from PBMCs, mostly from graft donor cells, sampled 360 days after TCRalphabeta/CD19-depleted stem cell transplant. Receptors were obtained from a boy younger than two who had a stem cell transplant for SCID, so the T cells may come from the graft donor. Each CDR3 is given with its conserved first and last residue. The order of the fields is CDR3 protein, CDR3 DNA, clone size, V gene, D gene, J gene. A D gene is named only where the DNA matches it firmly. Expanded clones are given a class, and other clones once, few, many or no size at all.

CDR3 protein: CATSDVGRRGDTDTQYF
CDR3 DNA: TGTGCCACCAGTGATGTGGGTCGGAGGGGAGACACAGATACGCAGTATTTT
clone size: few
V gene: TRBV24-1
D gene: -
J gene: TRBJ2-3

CDR3 protein: CASSPLAGPTYEQYF
CDR3 DNA: TGCGCCAGCAGCCCTTTAGCGGGACCGACCTACGAGCAGTACTTC
clone size: few
V gene: TRBV5-1
D gene: TRBD2
J gene: TRBJ2-7

CDR3 protein: CASSPPRTGALNEQFF
CDR3 DNA: TGTGCCAGCTCACCACCCCGGACAGGGGCCCTCAATGAGCAGTTCTTC
clone size: few
V gene: TRBV18
D gene: TRBD1
J gene: TRBJ2-1

CDR3 protein: CASSQGAPGSYNEQFF
CDR3 DNA: TGTGCCAGCTCTCAGGGGGCACCCGGCTCCTACAATGAGCAGTTCTTC
clone size: -
V gene: TRBV18
D gene: TRBD1
J gene: TRBJ2-1

CDR3 protein: CASSRLTTPYEQYF
CDR3 DNA: TGTGCCAGCAGCCGACTGACAACTCCCTACGAGCAGTACTTC
clone size: few
V gene: TRBV3-1
D gene: -
J gene: TRBJ2-7

CDR3 protein: CASSPLAGGPNNEQFF
CDR3 DNA: TGTGCCAGCTCACCCCTAGCGGGGGGGCCGAACAATGAGCAGTTCTTC
clone size: few
V gene: TRBV18
D gene: TRBD2
J gene: TRBJ2-1

CDR3 protein: CASSLDPDRKNTEAFF
CDR3 DNA: TGCGCCAGCAGTTTGGATCCGGACAGGAAGAACACTGAAGCTTTCTTT
clone size: few
V gene: TRBV5-1
D gene: TRBD1
J gene: TRBJ1-1

CDR3 protein: CASSLNGAIDTQYF
CDR3 DNA: TGTGCCAGCAGTTTGAACGGGGCCATAGATACGCAGTATTTT
clone size: -
V gene: TRBV27
D gene: -
J gene: TRBJ2-3

CDR3 protein: CASSQTGLQYNEQFF
CDR3 DNA: TGTGCCAGCAGCCAAACGGGACTCCAATACAATGAGCAGTTCTTC
clone size: -
V gene: TRBV3-1
D gene: -
J gene: TRBJ2-1

CDR3 protein: CASSGQLNTGELFF
CDR3 DNA: TGCGCCAGCAGCGGACAGCTGAACACCGGGGAGCTGTTTTTT
clone size: -
V gene: TRBV5-1
D gene: -
J gene: TRBJ2-2

CDR3 protein: CASSSPGTGKDEQYF
CDR3 DNA: TGTGCCAGCAGCTCCCCCGGGACAGGGAAGGACGAGCAGTACTTC
clone size: once
V gene: TRBV7-2
D gene: TRBD1
J gene: TRBJ2-7

CDR3 protein: CASRGQASYEQYF
CDR3 DNA: TGCGCCAGCAGAGGACAGGCCTCCTACGAGCAGTACTTC
clone size: few
V gene: TRBV5-1
D gene: TRBD1
J gene: TRBJ2-7

CDR3 protein: CASSLNTVNEQFF
CDR3 DNA: TGTGCCAGCAGCTTGAACACAGTCAATGAGCAGTTCTTC
clone size: -
V gene: TRBV5-5
D gene: -
J gene: TRBJ2-1

CDR3 protein: CSVGKTRSTDTQYF
CDR3 DNA: TGCAGCGTTGGGAAGACAAGAAGCACAGATACGCAGTATTTT
clone size: -
V gene: TRBV29-1
D gene: -
J gene: TRBJ2-3

CDR3 protein: CASSLRGQVGELFF
CDR3 DNA: TGCGCCAGCAGCCTCAGGGGGCAGGTCGGGGAGCTGTTTTTT
clone size: few
V gene: TRBV5-1
D gene: TRBD1
J gene: TRBJ2-2

CDR3 protein: CASTTGYRAKNYGYTF
CDR3 DNA: TGTGCCAGCACAACCGGTTACAGGGCAAAAAACTATGGCTACACCTTC
clone size: -
V gene: TRBV6-1
D gene: -
J gene: TRBJ1-2

CDR3 protein: CATSRAARSDAYEQYF
CDR3 DNA: TGTGCCACCAGCAGAGCCGCACGCAGTGACGCCTACGAGCAGTACTTC
clone size: -
V gene: TRBV15
D gene: -
J gene: TRBJ2-7

CDR3 protein: CASSEALRTPSTDTQYF
CDR3 DNA: TGTGCCAGCAGTGAAGCGCTCCGGACACCTAGCACAGATACGCAGTATTTT
clone size: few
V gene: TRBV2
D gene: -
J gene: TRBJ2-3

CDR3 protein: CASSPTVQETQYF
CDR3 DNA: TGTGCCAGCAGCCCGACAGTCCAAGAGACCCAGTACTTC
clone size: many
V gene: TRBV18
D gene: -
J gene: TRBJ2-5

CDR3 protein: CSALGGQGDSYEQYF
CDR3 DNA: TGCAGTGCCCTTGGAGGGCAGGGGGACTCCTACGAGCAGTACTTC
clone size: few
V gene: TRBV20-1
D gene: -
J gene: TRBJ2-7

CDR3 protein: CSARDGAIHTQYF
CDR3 DNA: TGCAGTGCTAGAGACGGAGCAATTCATACGCAGTATTTT
clone size: few
V gene: TRBV20-1
D gene: -
J gene: TRBJ2-3

CDR3 protein: CASRRASGLGFKNIQYF
CDR3 DNA: TGTGCCAGCAGGAGGGCCTCGGGACTAGGGTTCAAAAACATTCAGTACTTC
clone size: -
V gene: TRBV12-3/TRBV12-4
D gene: TRBD2
J gene: TRBJ2-4